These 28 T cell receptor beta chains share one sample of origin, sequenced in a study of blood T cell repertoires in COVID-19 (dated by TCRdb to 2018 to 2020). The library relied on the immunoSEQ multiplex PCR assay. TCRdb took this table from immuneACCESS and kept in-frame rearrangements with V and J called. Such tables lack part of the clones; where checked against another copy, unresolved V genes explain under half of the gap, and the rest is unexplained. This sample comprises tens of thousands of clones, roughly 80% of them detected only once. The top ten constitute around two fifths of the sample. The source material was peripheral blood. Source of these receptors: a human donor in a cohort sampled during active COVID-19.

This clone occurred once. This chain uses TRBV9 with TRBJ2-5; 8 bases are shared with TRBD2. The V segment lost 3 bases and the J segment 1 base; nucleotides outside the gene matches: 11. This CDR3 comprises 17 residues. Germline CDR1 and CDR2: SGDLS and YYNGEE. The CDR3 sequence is CASSGTGSGGTQETQYF. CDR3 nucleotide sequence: TGTGCCAGCAGCGGTACGGGGAGCGGGGGAACCCAAGAGACCCAGTACTTC.

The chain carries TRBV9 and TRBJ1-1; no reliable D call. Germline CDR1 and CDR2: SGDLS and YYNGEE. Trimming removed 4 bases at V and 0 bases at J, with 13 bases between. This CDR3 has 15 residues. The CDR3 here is CASSPLTGMNTEAFF. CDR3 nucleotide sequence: TGTGCCAGCAGCCCTCTTACGGGAATGAACACTGAAGCTTTCTTT. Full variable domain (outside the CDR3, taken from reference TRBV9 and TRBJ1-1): DSGVTQTPKHLITATGQRVTLRCSPRSGDLSVYWYQQSLDQGLQFLIQYYNGEERAKGNILERFSAQQFPDLHSELNLSSLELGDSALYFCASSPLTGMNTEAFFGQGTRLTVV.

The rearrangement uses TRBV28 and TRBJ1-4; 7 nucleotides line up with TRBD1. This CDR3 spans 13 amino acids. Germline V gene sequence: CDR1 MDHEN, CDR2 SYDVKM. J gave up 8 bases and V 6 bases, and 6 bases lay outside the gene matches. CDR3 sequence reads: CASREGAEEKLFF. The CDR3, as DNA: TGTGCCAGCAGGGAGGGGGCAGAGGAAAAACTGTTTTTT.

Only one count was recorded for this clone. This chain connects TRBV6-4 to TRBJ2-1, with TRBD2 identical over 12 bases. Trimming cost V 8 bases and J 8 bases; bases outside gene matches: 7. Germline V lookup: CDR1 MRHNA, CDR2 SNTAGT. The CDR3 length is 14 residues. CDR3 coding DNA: TGTGCCAGCTCGCCTAGCGGGGGGGCGTATGAGCAGTTCTTC. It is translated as CASSPSGGAYEQFF.

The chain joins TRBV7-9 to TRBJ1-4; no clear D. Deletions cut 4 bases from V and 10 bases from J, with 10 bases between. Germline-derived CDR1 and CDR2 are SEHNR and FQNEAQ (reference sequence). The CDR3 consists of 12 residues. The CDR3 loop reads CASSSPSGKLFF. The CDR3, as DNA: TGTGCCAGCAGCTCCCCCAGCGGAAAACTGTTTTTT.

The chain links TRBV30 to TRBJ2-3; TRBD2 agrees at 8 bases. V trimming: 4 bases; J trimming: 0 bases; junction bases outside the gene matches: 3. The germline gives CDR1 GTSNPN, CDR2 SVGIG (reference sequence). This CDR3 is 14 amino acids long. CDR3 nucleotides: TGTGCCTGGACGGGGGGGTTGAGCACAGATACGCAGTATTTT. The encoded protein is CAWTGGLSTDTQYF. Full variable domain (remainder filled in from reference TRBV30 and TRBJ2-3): SQTIHQWPATLVQPVGSPLSLECTVEGTSNPNLYWYRQAAGRGLQLLFYSVGIGQISSEVPQNLSASRPQDRQFILSSKKLLLSDSGFYLCAWTGGLSTDTQYFGPGTRLTVL.

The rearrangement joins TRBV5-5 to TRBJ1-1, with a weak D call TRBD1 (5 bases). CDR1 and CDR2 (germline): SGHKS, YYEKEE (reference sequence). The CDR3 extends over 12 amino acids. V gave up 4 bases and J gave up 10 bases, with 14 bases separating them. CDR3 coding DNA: TGTGCCAGCAGCCCCGGGGGGATTAGAGCTTTCTTT. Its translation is CASSPGGIRAFF.

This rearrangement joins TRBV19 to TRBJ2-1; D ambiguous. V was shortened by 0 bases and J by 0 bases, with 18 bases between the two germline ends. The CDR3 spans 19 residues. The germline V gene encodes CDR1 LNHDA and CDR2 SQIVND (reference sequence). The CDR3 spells CASSIDPYLATTSYNEQFF. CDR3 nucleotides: TGTGCCAGTAGTATAGATCCCTACTTAGCAACCACCTCCTACAATGAGCAGTTCTTC.

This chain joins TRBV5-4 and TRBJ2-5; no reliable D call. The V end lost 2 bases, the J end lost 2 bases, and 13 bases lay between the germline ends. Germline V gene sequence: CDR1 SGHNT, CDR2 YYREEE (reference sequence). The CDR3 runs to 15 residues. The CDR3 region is CASSFPLADQETQYF. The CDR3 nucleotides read TGTGCCAGCAGCTTCCCTTTGGCAGATCAAGAGACCCAGTACTTC.

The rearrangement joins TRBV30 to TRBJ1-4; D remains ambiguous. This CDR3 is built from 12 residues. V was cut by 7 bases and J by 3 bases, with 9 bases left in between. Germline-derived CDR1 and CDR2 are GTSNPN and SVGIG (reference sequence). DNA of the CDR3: TGTGCCTACTCGGTGGCTAATGAAAAACTGTTTTTT. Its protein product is CAYSVANEKLFF.

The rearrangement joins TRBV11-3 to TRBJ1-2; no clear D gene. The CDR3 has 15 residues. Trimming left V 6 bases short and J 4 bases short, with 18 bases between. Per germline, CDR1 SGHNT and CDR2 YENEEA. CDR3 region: CASSEIRRGGYGYTF. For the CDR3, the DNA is TGTGCCAGCAGTGAGATCCGACGGGGTGGCTATGGCTACACCTTC.

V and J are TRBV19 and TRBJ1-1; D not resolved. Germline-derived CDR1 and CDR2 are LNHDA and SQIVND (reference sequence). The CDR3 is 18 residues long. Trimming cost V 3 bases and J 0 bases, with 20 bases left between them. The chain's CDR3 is CASSILLFSVSMNTEAFF. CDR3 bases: TGTGCCAGTAGTATCCTCCTCTTCTCAGTTTCCATGAACACTGAAGCTTTCTTT.

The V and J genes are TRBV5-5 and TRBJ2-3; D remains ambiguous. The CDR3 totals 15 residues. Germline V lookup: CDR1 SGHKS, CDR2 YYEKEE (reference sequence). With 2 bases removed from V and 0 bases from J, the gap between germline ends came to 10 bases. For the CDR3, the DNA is TGTGCCAGCAGCTTTGGGCGAACTAGCACAGATACGCAGTATTTT. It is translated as CASSFGRTSTDTQYF.

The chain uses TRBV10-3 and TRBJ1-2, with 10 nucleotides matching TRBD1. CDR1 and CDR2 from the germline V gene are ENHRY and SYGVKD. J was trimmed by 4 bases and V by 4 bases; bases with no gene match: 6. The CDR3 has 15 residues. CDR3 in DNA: TGTGCCATCAGTGGACAGGGGGCCCTAGGCTATGGCTACACCTTC. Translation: CAISGQGALGYGYTF.

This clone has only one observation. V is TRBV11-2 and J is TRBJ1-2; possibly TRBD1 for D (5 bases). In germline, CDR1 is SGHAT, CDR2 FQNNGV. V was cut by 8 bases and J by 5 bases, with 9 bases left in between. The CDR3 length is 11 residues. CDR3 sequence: CASRGGYGYTF. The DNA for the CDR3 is TGTGCCAGCCGTGGGGGGTATGGCTACACCTTC.

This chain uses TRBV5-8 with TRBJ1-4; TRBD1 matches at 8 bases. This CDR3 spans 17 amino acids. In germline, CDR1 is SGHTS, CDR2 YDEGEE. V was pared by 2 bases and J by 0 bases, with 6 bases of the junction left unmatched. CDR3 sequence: CASSFQGASTTNEKLFF. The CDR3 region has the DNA TGTGCCAGCAGCTTCCAGGGGGCCTCAACAACTAATGAAAAACTGTTTTTT.

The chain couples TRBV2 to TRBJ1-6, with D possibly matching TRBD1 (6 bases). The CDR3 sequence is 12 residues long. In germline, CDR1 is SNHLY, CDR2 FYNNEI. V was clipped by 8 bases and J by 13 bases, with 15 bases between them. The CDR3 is CASYREGNPLHF. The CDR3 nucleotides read TGTGCCAGCTACAGGGAGGGCAATCCCCTCCACTTT.

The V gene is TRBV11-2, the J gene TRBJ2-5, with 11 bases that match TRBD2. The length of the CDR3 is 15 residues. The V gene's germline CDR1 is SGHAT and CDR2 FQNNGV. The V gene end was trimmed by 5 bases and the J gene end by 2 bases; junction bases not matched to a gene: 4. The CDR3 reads CASSQGLAAQETQYF. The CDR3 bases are TGTGCCAGCAGCCAGGGACTAGCGGCTCAAGAGACCCAGTACTTC. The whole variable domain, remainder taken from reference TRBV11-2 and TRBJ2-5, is EAGVAQSPRYKIIEKRQSVAFWCNPISGHATLYWYQQILGQGPKLLIQFQNNGVVDDSQLPKDRFSAERLKGVDSTLKIQPAKLEDSAVYLCASSQGLAAQETQYFGPGTRLLVL.

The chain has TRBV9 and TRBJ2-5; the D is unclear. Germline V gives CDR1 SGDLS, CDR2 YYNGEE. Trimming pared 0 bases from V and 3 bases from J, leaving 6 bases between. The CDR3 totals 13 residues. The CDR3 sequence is CASSVGGEETQYF. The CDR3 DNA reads TGTGCCAGCAGCGTAGGAGGAGAAGAGACCCAGTACTTC.

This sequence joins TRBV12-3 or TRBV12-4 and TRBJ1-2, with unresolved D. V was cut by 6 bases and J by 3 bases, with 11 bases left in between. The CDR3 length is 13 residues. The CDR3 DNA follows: TGTGCCAGCAGCGAGACTTTAGACTATGGCTACACCTTC. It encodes CASSETLDYGYTF.

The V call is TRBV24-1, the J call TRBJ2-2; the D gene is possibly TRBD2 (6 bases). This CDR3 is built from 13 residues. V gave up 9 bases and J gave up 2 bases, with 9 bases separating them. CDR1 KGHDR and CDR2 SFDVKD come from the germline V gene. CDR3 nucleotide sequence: TGTGCCACCCTTAGCGGTAACACCGGGGAGCTGTTTTTT. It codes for CATLSGNTGELFF.

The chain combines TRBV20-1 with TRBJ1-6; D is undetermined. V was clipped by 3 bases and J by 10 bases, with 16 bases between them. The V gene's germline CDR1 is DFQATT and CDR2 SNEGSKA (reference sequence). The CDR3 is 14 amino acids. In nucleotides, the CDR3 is TGCAGTGCTAGTCCGTCAGTCGGAGGATCACCCCTCCACTTT. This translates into CSASPSVGGSPLHF.

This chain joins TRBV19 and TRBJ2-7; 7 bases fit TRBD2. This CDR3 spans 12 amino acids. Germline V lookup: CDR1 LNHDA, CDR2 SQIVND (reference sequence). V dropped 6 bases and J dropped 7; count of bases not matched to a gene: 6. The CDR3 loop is CASSNGGEEQYF. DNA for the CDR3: TGTGCCAGTAGCAATGGGGGGGAGGAGCAGTACTTC.

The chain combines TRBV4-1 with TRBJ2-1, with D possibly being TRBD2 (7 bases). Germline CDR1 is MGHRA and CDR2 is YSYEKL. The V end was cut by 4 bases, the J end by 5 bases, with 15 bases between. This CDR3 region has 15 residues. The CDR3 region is CASSPEGGPHNEQFF. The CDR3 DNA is TGCGCCAGCAGCCCCGAGGGGGGGCCTCACAATGAGCAGTTCTTC.

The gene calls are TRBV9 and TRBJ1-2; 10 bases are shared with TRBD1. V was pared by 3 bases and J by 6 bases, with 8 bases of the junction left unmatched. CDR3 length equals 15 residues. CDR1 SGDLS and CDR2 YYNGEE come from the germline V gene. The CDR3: CASSAWDRGLDGYTF. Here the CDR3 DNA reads TGTGCCAGCAGCGCCTGGGACAGGGGCTTGGATGGCTACACCTTC.

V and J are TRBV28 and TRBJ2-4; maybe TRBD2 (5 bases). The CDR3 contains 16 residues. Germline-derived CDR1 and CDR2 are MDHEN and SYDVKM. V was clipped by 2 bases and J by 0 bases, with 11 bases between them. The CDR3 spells CASSLGSNVAKNIQYF. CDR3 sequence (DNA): TGTGCCAGCAGTTTAGGGAGCAACGTAGCCAAAAACATTCAGTACTTC.

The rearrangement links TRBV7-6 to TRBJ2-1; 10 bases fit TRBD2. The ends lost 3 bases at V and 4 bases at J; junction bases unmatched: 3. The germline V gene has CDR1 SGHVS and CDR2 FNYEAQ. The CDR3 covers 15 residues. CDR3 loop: CASSFQLAGYNEQFF. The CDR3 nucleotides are TGTGCCAGCAGCTTCCAACTAGCGGGGTACAATGAGCAGTTCTTC.

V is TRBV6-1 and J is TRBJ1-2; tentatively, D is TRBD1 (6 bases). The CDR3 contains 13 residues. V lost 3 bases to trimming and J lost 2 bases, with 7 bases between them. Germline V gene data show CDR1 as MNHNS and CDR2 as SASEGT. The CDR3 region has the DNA TGTGCCAGCAGTGACACAGGGAACTATGGCTACACCTTC. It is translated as CASSDTGNYGYTF.